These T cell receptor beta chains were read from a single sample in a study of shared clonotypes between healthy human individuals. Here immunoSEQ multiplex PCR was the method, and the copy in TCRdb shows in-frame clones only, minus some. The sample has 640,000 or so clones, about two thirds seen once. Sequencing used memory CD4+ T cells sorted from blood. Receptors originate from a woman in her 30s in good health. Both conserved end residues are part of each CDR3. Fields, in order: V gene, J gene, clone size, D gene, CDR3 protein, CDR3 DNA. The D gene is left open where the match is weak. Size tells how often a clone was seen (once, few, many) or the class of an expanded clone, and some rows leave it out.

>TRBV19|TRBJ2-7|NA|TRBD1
CASKSDRGSYEQYF
TGTGCCAGTAAATCTGACAGGGGATCCTACGAGCAGTACTTC
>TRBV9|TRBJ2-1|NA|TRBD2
CASSVATSGSGSNEQFF
TGTGCCAGCAGCGTAGCTACTAGCGGGAGTGGTAGCAATGAGCAGTTCTTC
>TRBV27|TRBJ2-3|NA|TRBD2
CASSLSRPSGSTDTQYF
TGTGCCAGCAGTTTATCCCGGCCTAGCGGAAGCACAGATACGCAGTATTTT
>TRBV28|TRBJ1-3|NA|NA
CASGGRTYSGNTIYF
TGTGCCAGCGGGGGCAGAACCTACTCTGGAAACACCATATATTTT
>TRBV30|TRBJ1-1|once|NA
CAWRPGHPSTEAFF
TGTGCCTGGAGACCGGGACACCCGAGTACTGAAGCTTTCTTT
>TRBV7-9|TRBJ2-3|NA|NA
CASSPQGQGTDTQYF
TGTGCCAGCAGCCCACAGGGTCAAGGAACAGATACGCAGTATTTT
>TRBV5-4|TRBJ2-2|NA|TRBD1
CASSARTGGDFGGELFF
TGTGCCAGCAGCGCGCGCACAGGGGGCGACTTCGGCGGGGAGCTGTTTTTT
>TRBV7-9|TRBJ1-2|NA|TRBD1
CASSPWTGESGGYTF
TGTGCCAGCAGCCCTTGGACAGGGGAATCGGGTGGCTACACCTTC
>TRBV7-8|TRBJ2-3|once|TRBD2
CASSLLRASGRALWRSDTQYF
TGTGCCAGCAGCTTACTTAGGGCTAGCGGGAGGGCCTTATGGAGGTCAGATACGCAGTATTTT
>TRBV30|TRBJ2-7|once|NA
CAWSSSDEQYF
TGTGCCTGGAGTTCCTCGGACGAGCAGTACTTC
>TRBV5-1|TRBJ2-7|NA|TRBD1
CASRVDRGRDEQYF
TGCGCCAGCAGGGTCGACAGGGGGCGCGACGAGCAGTACTTC
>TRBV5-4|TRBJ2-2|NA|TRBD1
CASSPGGQGVAGELFF
TGTGCCAGCAGCCCCGGTGGACAGGGGGTAGCCGGGGAGCTGTTTTTT
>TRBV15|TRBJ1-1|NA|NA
CATSRGPQWGFGNTEAFF
TGTGCCACCAGCAGAGGCCCTCAGTGGGGCTTTGGGAACACTGAAGCTTTCTTT
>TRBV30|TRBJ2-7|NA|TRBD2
CAWRTSGSSYEQYF
TGTGCCTGGAGAACTAGCGGGAGTTCCTACGAGCAGTACTTC
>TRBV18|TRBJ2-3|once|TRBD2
CASSPNPPRTSGIHTQYF
TGTGCCAGCTCACCCAACCCCCCGAGGACTAGCGGGATACATACGCAGTATTTT
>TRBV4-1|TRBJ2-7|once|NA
CASSQEGDGPYEQYF
TGCGCCAGCAGCCAAGAGGGGGATGGACCCTACGAGCAGTACTTC
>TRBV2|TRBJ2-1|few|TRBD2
CASRGLVDEQFF
TGTGCCAGCAGGGGACTAGTCGATGAGCAGTTCTTC
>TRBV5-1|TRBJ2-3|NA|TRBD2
CASSLVISGAADTQYF
TGCGCCAGCAGCTTGGTTATTAGCGGGGCCGCAGATACGCAGTATTTT
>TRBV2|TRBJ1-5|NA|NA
CASSPRLDYQPQHF
TGTGCCAGCAGTCCGAGGTTGGATTATCAGCCCCAGCATTTT
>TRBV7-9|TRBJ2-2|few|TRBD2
CAVSSGSNTGELFF
TGTGCCGTTAGTAGCGGGTCGAACACCGGGGAGCTGTTTTTT
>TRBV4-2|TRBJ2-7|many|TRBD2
CASSQESSGGPYEQYF
TGTGCCAGCAGCCAAGAATCTAGCGGGGGACCCTACGAGCAGTACTTC
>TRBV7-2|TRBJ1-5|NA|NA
CASSPFGGAGQPQHF
TGTGCCAGCAGCCCGTTCGGGGGCGCAGGGCAGCCCCAGCATTTT
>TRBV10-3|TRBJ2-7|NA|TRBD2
CAISREGSGDEQYF
TGTGCCATCAGTAGGGAGGGTAGCGGGGACGAGCAGTACTTC
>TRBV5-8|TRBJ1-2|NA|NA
CASSPSTGNYGYTF
TGTGCCAGCAGCCCTAGCACCGGGAACTATGGCTACACCTTC
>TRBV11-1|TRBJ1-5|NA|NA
CASSLDGNQPQHF
TGTGCCAGCAGCCTGGACGGCAATCAGCCCCAGCATTTT
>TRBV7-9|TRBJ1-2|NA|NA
CASSRSDKNYGYTF
TGTGCCAGCAGCCGCTCCGACAAGAACTATGGCTACACCTTC
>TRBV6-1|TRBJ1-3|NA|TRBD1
CARRQGGFPLNTIYF
TGTGCCAGGAGACAGGGAGGGTTTCCCCTAAACACCATATATTTT
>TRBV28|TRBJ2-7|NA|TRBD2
CASSSYSGRGEQYF
TGTGCCAGCAGTTCTTATAGCGGGAGGGGCGAGCAGTACTTC
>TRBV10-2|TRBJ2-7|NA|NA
CASSEGSEQYF
TGCGCCAGCAGTGAAGGGTCCGAGCAGTACTTC
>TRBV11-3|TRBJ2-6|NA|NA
CASSFSGANVLTF
TGTGCCAGTTCCTTCTCTGGGGCCAACGTCCTGACTTTC
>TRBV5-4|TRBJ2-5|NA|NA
CASSSEDQETQYF
TGTGCCAGCAGTTCAGAGGACCAAGAGACCCAGTACTTC
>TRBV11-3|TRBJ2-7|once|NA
CASSRGPSSHYEQYF
TGTGCCAGCAGTCGGGGGCCTAGCTCCCACTACGAGCAGTACTTC
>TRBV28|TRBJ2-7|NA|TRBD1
CAIRTGPYEQYF
TGTGCCATCCGGACAGGGCCCTACGAGCAGTACTTC
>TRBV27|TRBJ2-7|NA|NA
CASSFSYEQYF
TGTGCCAGCAGTTTCTCCTACGAGCAGTACTTC
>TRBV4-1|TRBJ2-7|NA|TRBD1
CASSQNRGPYEQYF
TGCGCCAGCAGCCAGAACAGGGGGCCATACGAGCAGTACTTC
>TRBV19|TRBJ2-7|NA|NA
CASSISGTYEQYF
TGTGCCAGTAGTATCAGCGGAACCTACGAGCAGTACTTC
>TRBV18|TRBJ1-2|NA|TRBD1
CASSPGTAGYTF
TGTGCCAGCTCACCCGGGACAGCAGGCTACACCTTC
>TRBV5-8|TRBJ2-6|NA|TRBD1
CASSFRDRGNVLTF
TGTGCCAGCAGCTTTAGGGACAGGGGCAACGTCCTGACTTTC
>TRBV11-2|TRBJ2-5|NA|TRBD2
CASSLELLHPTSGRRGTQYF
TGTGCCAGCAGCTTAGAGCTCCTCCACCCGACTAGCGGGAGGCGGGGGACCCAGTACTTC
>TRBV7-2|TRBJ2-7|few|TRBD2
CALMAQRDSYEQYF
TGTGCCTTAATGGCACAGCGGGACTCCTACGAGCAGTACTTC
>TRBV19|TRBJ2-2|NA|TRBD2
CASRQTLITGGRTGELFF
TGTGCCAGTAGACAGACCTTAATAACGGGAGGACGGACCGGGGAGCTGTTTTTT
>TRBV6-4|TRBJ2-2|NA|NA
CASSDWVGAGELFF
TGTGCCAGCAGTGACTGGGTCGGCGCCGGGGAGCTGTTTTTT
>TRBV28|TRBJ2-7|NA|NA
CASRTPTGSSYEQYF
TGTGCCAGCAGGACCCCGACAGGTTCCTCCTACGAGCAGTACTTC
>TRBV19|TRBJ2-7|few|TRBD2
CASSRPTSGRNEQYF
TGTGCCAGTAGCCGTCCGACTAGCGGGAGGAACGAGCAGTACTTC
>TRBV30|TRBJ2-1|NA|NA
CAWSALPGEQFF
TGTGCCTGGAGTGCACTCCCCGGGGAGCAGTTCTTC
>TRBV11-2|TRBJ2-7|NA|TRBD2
CASSSPRTSGTTYEQYF
TGTGCCAGCAGCTCGCCACGGACTAGCGGGACAACCTACGAGCAGTACTTC
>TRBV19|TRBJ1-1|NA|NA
CASSFSLNTEAFF
TGTGCCAGTAGTTTTTCATTGAACACTGAAGCTTTCTTT
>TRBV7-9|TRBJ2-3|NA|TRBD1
CASSLGSTGGDTQYF
TGTGCCAGCAGCTTGGGTTCCACAGGGGGCGATACGCAGTATTTT
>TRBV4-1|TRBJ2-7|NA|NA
CASSQDPSTRSYEQYF
TGCGCCAGCAGCCAAGACCCATCGACGCGCTCCTACGAGCAGTACTTC
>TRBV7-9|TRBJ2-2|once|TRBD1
CASSRGQMNTGELFF
TGTGCCAGCAGCCGGGGACAGATGAACACCGGGGAGCTGTTTTTT
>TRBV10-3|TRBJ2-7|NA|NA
CAISERDGSYEQYF
TGTGCCATCAGTGAACGGGACGGCTCCTACGAGCAGTACTTC
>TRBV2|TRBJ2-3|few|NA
CASNPESNTQYF
TGTGCCAGCAACCCCGAGAGTAATACGCAGTATTTT
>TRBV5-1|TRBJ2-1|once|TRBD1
CASSIDRAAYNEQFF
TGCGCCAGCAGCATCGACAGGGCCGCCTACAATGAGCAGTTCTTC